Sequencing of this T cell receptor beta chain was carried out in a study of T-cell memory formation after mild COVID-19. For the study at large: TCR clusters were mostly confined to one donor each.

TCRdb reanalysed the 5' RACE reads using MiXCR and keeps one entry per CDR3 protein. The repertoire has approximately 490,000 distinct CDR3 sequences, about a fifth of them found once; the top ten carry around an eighth. The V and J ends lost 5 bases and 7 bases respectively, with 15 bases between them. The CDR3 loop spans 14 amino acids. Study-level points and caveats: Chiefly within CM and EM were the contracting CD4+ clones; CD8+ ones were within EMRA. Whether second-wave clones peaking at day 37 were SARS-CoV-2 specific went unconfirmed. Certain responding clones were present in pre-infection memory, suggesting participation of cross-reactive memory.

This clonotype was detected only a few times. Its specificity is unknown. This receptor was obtained from an adult woman who had mild COVID-19 (a few samples of this study predate the infection). Cell type and time point are not known. The V gene is TRBV12-3 or TRBV12-4, the J gene TRBJ2-4; a possible D gene is TRBD1 (5 bases). The sequenced sample was PBMCs or a T cell subset sorted from them (not recorded which). The CDR3 sequence is CASSPDRLLNIQYF. The DNA of the CDR3 is TGTGCCAGCAGTCCCGACAGACTCCTGAACATTCAGTACTTC.